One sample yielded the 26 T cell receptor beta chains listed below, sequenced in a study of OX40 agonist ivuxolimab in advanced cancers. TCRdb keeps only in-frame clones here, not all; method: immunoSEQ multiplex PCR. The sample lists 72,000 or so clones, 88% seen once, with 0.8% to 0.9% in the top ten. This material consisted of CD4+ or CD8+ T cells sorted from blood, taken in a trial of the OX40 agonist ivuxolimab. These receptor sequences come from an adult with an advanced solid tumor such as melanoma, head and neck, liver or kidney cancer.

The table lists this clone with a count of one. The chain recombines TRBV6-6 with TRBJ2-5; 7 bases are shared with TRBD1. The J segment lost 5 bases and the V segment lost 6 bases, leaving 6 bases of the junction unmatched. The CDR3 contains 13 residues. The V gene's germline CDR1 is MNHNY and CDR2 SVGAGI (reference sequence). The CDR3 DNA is TGTGCCAGCAGCCGGGGACAGTGGGAGACCCAGTACTTC. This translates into CASSRGQWETQYF.

The CDR3 DNA follows: TGTGCCAGCAGCGTAAGGACCGGGGCCAGGGAGCTGTTTTTT. It translates to CASSVRTGARELFF. The rearrangement uses TRBV9 and TRBJ2-2; D is perhaps TRBD1 or TRBD2 (5 bases each). V gave up 1 base and J gave up 9 bases, with 13 bases separating them. This CDR3 region has 14 residues. Germline CDR1 SGDLS, CDR2 YYNGEE.

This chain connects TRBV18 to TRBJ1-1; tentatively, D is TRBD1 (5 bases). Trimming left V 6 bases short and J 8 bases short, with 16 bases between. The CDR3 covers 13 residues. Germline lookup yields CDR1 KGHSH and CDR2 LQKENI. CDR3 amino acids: CASSLGTDQEAFF. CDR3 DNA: TGTGCCAGCTCGCTAGGGACTGACCAAGAAGCTTTCTTT.

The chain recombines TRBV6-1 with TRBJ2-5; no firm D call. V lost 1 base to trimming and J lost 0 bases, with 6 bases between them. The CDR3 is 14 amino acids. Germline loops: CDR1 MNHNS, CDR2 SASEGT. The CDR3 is CASSEGINQETQYF. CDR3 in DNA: TGTGCCAGCAGTGAAGGAATCAACCAAGAGACCCAGTACTTC.

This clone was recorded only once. The CDR3 region is CASSPPGTYGYTF. The CDR3 nucleotides read TGTGCCAGCAGTCCCCCAGGGACTTATGGCTACACCTTC. This sequence joins TRBV27 and TRBJ1-2, with D possibly matching TRBD1 (5 bases). Germline loops: CDR1 MNHEY, CDR2 SMNVEV (reference sequence). There are 13 residues in the CDR3. V was shortened by 5 bases and J by 5 bases, with 12 bases between the two germline ends.

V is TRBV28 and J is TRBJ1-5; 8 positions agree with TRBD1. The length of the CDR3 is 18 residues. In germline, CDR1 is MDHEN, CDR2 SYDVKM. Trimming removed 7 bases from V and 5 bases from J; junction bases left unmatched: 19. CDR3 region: CASKVPGYGQGGDQPQHF. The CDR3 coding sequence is TGTGCCAGCAAAGTCCCGGGTTACGGACAGGGAGGGGATCAGCCCCAGCATTTT.

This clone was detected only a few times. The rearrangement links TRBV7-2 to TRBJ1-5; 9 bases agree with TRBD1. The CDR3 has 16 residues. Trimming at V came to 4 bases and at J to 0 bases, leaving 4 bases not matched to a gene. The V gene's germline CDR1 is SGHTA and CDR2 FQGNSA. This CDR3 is CASSYGDRVSNQPQHF. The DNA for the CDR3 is TGTGCCAGCAGCTACGGGGACAGGGTTAGCAATCAGCCCCAGCATTTT.

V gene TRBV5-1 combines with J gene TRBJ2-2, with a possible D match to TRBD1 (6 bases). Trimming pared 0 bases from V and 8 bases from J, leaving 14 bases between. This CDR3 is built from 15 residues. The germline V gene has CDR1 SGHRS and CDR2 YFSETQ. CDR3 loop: CASSLALRGAGELFF. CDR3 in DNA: TGCGCCAGCAGCTTGGCCCTCAGGGGTGCAGGGGAGCTGTTTTTT.

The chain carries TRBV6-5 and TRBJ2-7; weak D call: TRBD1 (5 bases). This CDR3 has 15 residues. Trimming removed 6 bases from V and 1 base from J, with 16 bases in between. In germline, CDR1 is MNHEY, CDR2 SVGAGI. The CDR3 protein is CASSNLRTSSYEQYF. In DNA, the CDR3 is TGTGCCAGCAGCAACCTTCGGACATCTTCCTACGAGCAGTACTTC.

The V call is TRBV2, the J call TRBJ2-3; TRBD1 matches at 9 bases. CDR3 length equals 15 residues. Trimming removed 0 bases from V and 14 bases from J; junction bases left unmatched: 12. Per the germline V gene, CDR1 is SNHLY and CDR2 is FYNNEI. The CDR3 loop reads CASSEALPGQGPRYF. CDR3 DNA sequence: TGTGCCAGCAGTGAAGCGCTTCCGGGACAGGGCCCTCGGTATTTT.

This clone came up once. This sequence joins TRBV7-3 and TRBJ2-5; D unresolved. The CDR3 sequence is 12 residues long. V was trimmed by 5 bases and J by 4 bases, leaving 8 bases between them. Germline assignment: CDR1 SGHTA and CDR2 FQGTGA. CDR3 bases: TGTGCCAGCAGCGCTAATGGAGAGACCCAGTACTTC. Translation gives CASSANGETQYF. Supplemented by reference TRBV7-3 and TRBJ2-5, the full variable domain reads GAGVSQTPSNKVTEKGKYVELRCDPISGHTALYWYRQSLGQGPEFLIYFQGTGAADDSGLPNDRFFAVRPEGSVSTLKIQRTERGDSAVYLCASSANGETQYFGPGTRLLVL.

CDR3 sequence: CASTFSRSGVQFF. DNA of the CDR3: TGTGCCAGCACCTTTAGTAGATCTGGGGTGCAGTTCTTC. The chain joins TRBV6-1 to TRBJ2-1; D ambiguous. This CDR3 is 13 amino acids long. The germline V and J ends were trimmed by 7 bases and 12 bases, with 19 bases remaining between them. Germline V gives CDR1 MNHNS, CDR2 SASEGT.

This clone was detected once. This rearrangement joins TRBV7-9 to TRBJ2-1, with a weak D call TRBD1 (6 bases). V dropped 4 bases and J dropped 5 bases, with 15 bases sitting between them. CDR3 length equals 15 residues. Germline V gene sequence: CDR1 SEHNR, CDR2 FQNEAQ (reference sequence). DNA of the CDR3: TGTGCCAGCAGCTCCGGACAGCACTGGGACAATGAGCAGTTCTTC. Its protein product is CASSSGQHWDNEQFF.

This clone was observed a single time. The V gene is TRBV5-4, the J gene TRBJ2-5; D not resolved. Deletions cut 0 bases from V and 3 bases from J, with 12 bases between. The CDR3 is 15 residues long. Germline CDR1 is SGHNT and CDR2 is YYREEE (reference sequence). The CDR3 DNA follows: TGTGCCAGCAGCTTGGCTGCCCACAGCAAAGAGACCCAGTACTTC. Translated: CASSLAAHSKETQYF. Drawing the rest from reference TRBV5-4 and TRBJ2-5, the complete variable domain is ETGVTQSPTHLIKTRGQQVTLRCSSQSGHNTVSWYQQALGQGPQFIFQYYREEENGRGNFPPRFSGLQFPNYSSELNVNALELDDSALYLCASSLAAHSKETQYFGPGTRLLVL.

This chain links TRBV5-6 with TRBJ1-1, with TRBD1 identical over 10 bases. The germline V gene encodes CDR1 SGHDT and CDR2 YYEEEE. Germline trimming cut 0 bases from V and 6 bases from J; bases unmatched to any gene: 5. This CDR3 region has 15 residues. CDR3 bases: TGTGCCAGCAGCTTGGTCGGACAGGGGGAGGCTGAAGCTTTCTTT. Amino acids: CASSLVGQGEAEAFF.

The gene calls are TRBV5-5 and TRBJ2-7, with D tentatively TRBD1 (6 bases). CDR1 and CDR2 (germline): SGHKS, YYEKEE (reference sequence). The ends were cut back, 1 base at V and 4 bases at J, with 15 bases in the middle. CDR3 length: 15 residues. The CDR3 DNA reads TGTGCCAGCAGCTTGTGGGGGCCGCTGGGGTACGAGCAGTACTTC. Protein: CASSLWGPLGYEQYF. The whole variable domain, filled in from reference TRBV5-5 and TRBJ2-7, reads DAGVTQSPTHLIKTRGQQVTLRCSPISGHKSVSWYQQVLGQGPQFIFQYYEKEERGRGNFPDRFSARQFPNYSSELNVNALLLGDSALYLCASSLWGPLGYEQYFGPGTRLTVT.

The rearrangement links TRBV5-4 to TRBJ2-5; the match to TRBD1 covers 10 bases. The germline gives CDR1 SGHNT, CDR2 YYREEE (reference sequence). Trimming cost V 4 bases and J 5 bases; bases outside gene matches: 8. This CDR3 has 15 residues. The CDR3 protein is CASSVPGTGVETQYF. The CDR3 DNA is TGTGCCAGCAGCGTACCCGGGACAGGGGTGGAGACCCAGTACTTC. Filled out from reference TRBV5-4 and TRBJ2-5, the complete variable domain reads ETGVTQSPTHLIKTRGQQVTLRCSSQSGHNTVSWYQQALGQGPQFIFQYYREEENGRGNFPPRFSGLQFPNYSSELNVNALELDDSALYLCASSVPGTGVETQYFGPGTRLLVL.

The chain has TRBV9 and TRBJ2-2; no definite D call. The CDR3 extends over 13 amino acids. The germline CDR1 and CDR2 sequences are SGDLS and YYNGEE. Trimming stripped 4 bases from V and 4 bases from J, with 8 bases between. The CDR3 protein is CASSRAVTGELFF. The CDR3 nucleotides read TGTGCCAGCAGCCGGGCGGTCACCGGGGAGCTGTTTTTT.

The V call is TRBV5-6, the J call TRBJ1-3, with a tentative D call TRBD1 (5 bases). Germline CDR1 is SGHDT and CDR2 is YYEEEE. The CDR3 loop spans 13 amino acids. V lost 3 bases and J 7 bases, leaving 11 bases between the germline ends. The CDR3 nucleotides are TGTGCCAGCAGCTGGGGCAGTGGGAACACCATATATTTT. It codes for CASSWGSGNTIYF.

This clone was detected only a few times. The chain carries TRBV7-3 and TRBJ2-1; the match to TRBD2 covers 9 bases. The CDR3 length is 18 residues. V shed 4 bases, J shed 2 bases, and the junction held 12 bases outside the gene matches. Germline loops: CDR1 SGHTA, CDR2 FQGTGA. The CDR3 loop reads CASSSPPVSGRAYNEQFF. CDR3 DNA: TGTGCCAGCAGCTCTCCCCCCGTTAGCGGGAGAGCCTACAATGAGCAGTTCTTC.

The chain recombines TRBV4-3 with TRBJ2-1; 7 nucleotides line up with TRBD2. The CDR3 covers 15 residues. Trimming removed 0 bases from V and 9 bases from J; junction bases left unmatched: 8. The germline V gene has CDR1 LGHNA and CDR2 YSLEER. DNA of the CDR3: TGCGCCAGCAGCCAAGATTGGGCAGGGAGGGGTGAGCAGTTCTTC. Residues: CASSQDWAGRGEQFF.

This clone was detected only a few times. The CDR3 reads CASSARPGRDTQYF. Here the CDR3 DNA reads TGTGCCAGCAGCGCGAGACCGGGGAGAGATACGCAGTATTTT. The gene calls are TRBV9 and TRBJ2-3; perhaps TRBD2 as D (5 bases). The CDR3 consists of 14 residues. The germline V gene encodes CDR1 SGDLS and CDR2 YYNGEE. V gave up 3 bases and J gave up 5 bases, with 13 bases separating them.

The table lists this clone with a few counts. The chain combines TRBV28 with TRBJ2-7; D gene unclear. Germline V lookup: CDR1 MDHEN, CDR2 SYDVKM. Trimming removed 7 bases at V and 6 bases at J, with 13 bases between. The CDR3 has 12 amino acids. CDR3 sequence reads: CASTYWGSEQYF. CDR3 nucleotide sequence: TGTGCCAGCACGTATTGGGGTTCCGAGCAGTACTTC.

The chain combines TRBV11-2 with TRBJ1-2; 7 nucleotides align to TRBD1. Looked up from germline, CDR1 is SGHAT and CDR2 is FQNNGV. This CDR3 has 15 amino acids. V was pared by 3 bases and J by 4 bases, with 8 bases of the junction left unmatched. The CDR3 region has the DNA TGTGCCAGCAGCTTCCGGGACAGCCTATCCTATGGCTACACCTTC. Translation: CASSFRDSLSYGYTF. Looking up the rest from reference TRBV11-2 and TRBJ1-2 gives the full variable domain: EAGVAQSPRYKIIEKRQSVAFWCNPISGHATLYWYQQILGQGPKLLIQFQNNGVVDDSQLPKDRFSAERLKGVDSTLKIQPAKLEDSAVYLCASSFRDSLSYGYTFGSGTRLTVV.

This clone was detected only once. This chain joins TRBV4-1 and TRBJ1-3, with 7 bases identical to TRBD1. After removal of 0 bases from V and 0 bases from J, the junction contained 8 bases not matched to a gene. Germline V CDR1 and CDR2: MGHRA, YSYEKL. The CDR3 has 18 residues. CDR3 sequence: CASSQEGRGASSGNTIYF. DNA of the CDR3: TGCGCCAGCAGCCAAGAGGGCAGGGGGGCAAGCTCTGGAAACACCATATATTTT.

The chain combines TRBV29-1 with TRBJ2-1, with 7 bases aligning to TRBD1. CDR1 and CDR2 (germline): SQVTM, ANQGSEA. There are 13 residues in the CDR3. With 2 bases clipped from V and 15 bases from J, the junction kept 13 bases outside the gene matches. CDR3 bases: TGCAGCGTTGAACTTTTCCAGGGGGACATGCGGTTCTTC. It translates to CSVELFQGDMRFF.